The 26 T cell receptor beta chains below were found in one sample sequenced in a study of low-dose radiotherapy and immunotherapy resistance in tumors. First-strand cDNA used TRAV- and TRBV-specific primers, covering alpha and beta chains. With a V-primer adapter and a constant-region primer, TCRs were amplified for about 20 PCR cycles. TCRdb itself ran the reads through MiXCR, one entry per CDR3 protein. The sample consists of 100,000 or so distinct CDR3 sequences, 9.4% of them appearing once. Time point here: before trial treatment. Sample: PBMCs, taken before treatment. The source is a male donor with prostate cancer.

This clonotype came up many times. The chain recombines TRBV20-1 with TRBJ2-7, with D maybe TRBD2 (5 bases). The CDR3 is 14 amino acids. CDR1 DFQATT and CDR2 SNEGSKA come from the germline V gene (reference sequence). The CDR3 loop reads CSANPAGEFYEQYF. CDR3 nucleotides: TGCAGCGCCAATCCAGCTGGGGAGTTCTACGAGCAGTACTTC.

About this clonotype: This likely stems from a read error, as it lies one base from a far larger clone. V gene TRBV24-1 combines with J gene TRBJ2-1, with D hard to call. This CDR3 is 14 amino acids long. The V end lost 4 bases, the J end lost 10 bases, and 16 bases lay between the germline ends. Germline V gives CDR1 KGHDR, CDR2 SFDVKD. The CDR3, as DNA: TGTGCCACCAGTGACCGTGACGGATCCTACGAGCAGTTCTTC. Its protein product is CATSDRDGSYEQFF.

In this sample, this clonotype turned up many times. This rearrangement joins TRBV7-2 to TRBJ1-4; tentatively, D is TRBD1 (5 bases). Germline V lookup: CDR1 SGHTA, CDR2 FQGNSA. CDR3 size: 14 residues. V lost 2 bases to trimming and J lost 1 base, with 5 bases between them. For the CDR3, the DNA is TGTGCCAGCAGCTTACAGGGAACTAATGAAAAACTGTTTTTT. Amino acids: CASSLQGTNEKLFF.

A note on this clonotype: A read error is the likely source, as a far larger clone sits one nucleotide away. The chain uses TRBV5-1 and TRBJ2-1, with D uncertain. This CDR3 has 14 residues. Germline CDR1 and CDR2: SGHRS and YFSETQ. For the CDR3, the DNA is TGTGCCAGCAGCTTGTACATGAGTTACAATGGGCAGTTCTTC. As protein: CASSLYMSYNGQFF.

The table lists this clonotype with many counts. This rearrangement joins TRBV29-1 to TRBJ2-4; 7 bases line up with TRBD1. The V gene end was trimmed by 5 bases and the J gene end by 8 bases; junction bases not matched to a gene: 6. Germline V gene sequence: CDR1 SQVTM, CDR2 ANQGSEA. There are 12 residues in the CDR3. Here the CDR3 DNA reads TGCAGCGTTATGACAGGGCCGGACATTCAGTACTTC. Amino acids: CSVMTGPDIQYF. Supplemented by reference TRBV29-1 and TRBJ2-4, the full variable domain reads SAVISQKPSRDICQRGTSLTIQCQVDSQVTMMFWYRQQPGQSLTLIATANQGSEATYESGFVIDKFPISRPNLTFSTLTVSNMSPEDSSIYLCSVMTGPDIQYFGAGTRLSVL.

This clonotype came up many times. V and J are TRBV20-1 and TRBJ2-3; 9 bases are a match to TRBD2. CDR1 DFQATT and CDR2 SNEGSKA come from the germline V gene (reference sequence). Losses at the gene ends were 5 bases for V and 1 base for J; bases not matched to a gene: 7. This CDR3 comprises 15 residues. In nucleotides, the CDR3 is TGCAGTGCTCCTATACCTAGCGGGGGCACAGATACGCAGTATTTT. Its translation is CSAPIPSGGTDTQYF.

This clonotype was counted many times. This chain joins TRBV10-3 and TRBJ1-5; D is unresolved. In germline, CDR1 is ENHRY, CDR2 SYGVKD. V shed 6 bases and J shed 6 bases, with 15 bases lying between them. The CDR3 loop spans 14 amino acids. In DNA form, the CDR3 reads TGTGCCATCAGATTTGGGAGTGAGGGTCAGCCCCAGCATTTT. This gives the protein CAIRFGSEGQPQHF.

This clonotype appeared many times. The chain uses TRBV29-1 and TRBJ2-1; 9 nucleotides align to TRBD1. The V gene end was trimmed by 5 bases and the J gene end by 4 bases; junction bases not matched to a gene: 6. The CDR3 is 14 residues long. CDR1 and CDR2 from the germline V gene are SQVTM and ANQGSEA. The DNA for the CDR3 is TGCAGCGTTCCCGGGACAGGGAATTACAATGAGCAGTTCTTC. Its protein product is CSVPGTGNYNEQFF.

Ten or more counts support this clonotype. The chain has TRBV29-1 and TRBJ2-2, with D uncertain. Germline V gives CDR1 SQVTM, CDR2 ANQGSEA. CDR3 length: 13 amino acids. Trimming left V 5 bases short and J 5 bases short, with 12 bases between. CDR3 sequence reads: CSVLTDETGELFF. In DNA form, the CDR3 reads TGCAGCGTTCTTACAGATGAAACCGGGGAGCTGTTTTTT.

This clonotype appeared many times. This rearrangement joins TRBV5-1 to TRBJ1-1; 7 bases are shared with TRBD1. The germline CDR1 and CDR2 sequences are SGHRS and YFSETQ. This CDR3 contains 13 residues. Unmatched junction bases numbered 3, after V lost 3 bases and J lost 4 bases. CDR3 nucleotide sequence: TGCGCCAGCAGCTCCCAGGGGGGCACTGAAGCTTTCTTT. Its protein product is CASSSQGGTEAFF.

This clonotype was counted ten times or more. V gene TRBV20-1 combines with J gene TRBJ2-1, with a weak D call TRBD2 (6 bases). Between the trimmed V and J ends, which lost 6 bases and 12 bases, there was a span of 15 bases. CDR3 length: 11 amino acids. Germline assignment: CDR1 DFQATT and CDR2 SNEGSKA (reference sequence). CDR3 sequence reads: CSAGTSSGQFF. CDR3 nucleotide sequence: TGCAGTGCAGGGACTTCAAGTGGGCAGTTCTTC.

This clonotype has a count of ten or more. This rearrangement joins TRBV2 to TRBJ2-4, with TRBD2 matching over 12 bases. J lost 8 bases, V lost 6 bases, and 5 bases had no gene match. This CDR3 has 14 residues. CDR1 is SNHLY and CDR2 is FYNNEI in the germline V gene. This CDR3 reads CASRTSGSSDIQYF. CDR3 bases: TGTGCCAGCAGGACTAGCGGGAGTTCGGACATTCAGTACTTC.

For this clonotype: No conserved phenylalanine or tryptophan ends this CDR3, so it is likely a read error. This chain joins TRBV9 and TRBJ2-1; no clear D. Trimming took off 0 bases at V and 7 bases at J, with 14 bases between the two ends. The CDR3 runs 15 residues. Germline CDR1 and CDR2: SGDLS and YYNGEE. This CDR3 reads CASSVAGRALNEQFL. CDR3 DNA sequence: TGTGCCAGCAGCGTAGCCGGAAGGGCCCTAAATGAGCAGTTCTTA.

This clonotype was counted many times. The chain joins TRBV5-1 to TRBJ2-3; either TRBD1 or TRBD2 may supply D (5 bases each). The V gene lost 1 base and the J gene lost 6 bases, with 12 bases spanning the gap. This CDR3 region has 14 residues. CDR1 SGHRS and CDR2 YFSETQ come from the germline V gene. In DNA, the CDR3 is TGCGCCAGCAGCTTGTCGCCGTGGGGGGATACGCAGTATTTT. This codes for CASSLSPWGDTQYF.

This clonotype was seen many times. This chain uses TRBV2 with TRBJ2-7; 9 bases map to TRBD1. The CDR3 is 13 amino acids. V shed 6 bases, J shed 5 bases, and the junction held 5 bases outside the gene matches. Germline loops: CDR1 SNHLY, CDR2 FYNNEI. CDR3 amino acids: CASRETGGNEQYF. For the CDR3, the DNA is TGTGCCAGCAGAGAGACAGGGGGGAACGAGCAGTACTTC.

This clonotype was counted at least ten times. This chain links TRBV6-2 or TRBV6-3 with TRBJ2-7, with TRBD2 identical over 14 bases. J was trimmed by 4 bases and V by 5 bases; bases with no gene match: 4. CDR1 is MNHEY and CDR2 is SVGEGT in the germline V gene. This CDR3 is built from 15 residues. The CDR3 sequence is CASSTTSGRGYEQYF. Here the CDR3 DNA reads TGTGCCAGCAGTACGACTAGCGGGAGGGGATACGAGCAGTACTTC.

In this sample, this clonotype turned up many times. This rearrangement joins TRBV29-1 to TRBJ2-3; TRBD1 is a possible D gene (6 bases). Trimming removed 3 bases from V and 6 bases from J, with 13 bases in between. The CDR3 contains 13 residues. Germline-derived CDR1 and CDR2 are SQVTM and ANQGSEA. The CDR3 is CSVEGAAGDTQYF. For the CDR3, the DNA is TGCAGCGTTGAGGGGGCGGCCGGCGATACGCAGTATTTT.

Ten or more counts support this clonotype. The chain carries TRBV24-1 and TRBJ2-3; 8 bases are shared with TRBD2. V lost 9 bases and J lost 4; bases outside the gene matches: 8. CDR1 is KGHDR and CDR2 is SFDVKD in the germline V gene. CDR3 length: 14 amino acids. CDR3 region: CATHTQREPDTQYF. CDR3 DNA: TGTGCCACCCATACCCAGCGGGAGCCAGATACGCAGTATTTT.

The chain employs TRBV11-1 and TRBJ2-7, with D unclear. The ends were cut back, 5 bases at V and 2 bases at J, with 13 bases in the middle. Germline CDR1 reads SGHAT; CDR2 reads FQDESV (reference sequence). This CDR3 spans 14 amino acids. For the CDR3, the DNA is TGTGCCAGCAGCCGCGTGGGGAATACCTACGAGCAGTACTTC. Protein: CASSRVGNTYEQYF.

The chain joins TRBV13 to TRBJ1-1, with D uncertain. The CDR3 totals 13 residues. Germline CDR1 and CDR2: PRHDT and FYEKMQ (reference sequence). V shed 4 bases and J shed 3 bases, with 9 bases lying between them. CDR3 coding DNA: TGTGCCAGCAGCTCAGGCCTGGACACTGAAGCTTTCTTT. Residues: CASSSGLDTEAFF. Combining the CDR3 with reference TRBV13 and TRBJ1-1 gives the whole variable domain AAGVIQSPRHLIKEKRETATLKCYPIPRHDTVYWYQQGPGQDPQFLISFYEKMQSDKGSIPDRFSAQQFSDYHSELNMSSLELGDSALYFCASSSGLDTEAFFGQGTRLTVV.

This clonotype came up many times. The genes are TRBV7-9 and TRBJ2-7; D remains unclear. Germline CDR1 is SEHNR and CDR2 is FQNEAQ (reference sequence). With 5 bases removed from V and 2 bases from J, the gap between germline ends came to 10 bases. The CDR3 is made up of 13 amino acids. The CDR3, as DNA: TGTGCCAGCAGCCTTGACACTGCCTACGAGCAGTACTTC. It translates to CASSLDTAYEQYF.

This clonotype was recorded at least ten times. The CDR3 loop is CSVVGASGIGYEQYF. DNA for the CDR3: TGCAGCGTTGTGGGGGCTAGCGGGATAGGTTACGAGCAGTACTTC. The chain joins TRBV29-1 to TRBJ2-7; TRBD2 aligns across 9 bases. This CDR3 has 15 residues. V trimming: 4 bases; J trimming: 4 bases; junction bases outside the gene matches: 11. Germline lookup yields CDR1 SQVTM and CDR2 ANQGSEA.

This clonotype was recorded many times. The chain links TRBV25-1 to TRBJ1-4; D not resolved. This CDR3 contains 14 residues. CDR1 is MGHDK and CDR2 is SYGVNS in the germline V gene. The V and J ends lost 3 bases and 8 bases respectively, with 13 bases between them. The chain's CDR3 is CASSEAGTIEKLFF. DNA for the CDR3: TGTGCCAGCAGTGAGGCAGGAACAATAGAAAAACTGTTTTTT. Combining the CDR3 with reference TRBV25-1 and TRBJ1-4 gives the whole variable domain EADIYQTPRYLVIGTGKKITLECSQTMGHDKMYWYQQDPGMELHLIHYSYGVNSTEKGDLSSESTVSRIRTEHFPLTLESARPSHTSQYLCASSEAGTIEKLFFGSGTQLSVL.

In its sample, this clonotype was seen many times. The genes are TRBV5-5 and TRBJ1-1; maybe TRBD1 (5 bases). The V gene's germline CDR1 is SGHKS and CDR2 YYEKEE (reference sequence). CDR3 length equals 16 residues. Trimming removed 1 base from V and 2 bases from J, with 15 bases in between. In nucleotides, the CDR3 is TGTGCCAGCAGCTTGCAGGGCGGCCTCGTAAACACTGAAGCTTTCTTT. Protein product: CASSLQGGLVNTEAFF. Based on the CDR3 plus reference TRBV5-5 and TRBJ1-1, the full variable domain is DAGVTQSPTHLIKTRGQQVTLRCSPISGHKSVSWYQQVLGQGPQFIFQYYEKEERGRGNFPDRFSARQFPNYSSELNVNALLLGDSALYLCASSLQGGLVNTEAFFGQGTRLTVV.

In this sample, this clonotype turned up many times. The CDR3 loop is CASSSRTVSSGANVLTF. CDR3 nucleotide sequence: TGCGCCAGCAGCTCCCGGACAGTTAGCTCTGGGGCCAACGTCCTGACTTTC. The chain couples TRBV5-1 to TRBJ2-6; tentative D call: TRBD1 (6 bases). This CDR3 has 17 amino acids. V lost 3 bases and J 0 bases, leaving 13 bases between the germline ends. The germline CDR1 and CDR2 sequences are SGHRS and YFSETQ.

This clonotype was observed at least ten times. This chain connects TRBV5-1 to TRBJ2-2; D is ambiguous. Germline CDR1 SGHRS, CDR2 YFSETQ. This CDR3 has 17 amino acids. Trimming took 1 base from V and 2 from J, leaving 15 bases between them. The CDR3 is CASSLSARLINTGELFF. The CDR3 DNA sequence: TGCGCCAGCAGCTTGTCCGCCCGTTTAATTAACACCGGGGAGCTGTTTTTT.